These 6 T cell receptor beta chains originate from one sample sequenced in a study of shared T cell receptors in the human thymus. Using immunoSEQ multiplex PCR, the repertoire was profiled, and TCRdb retains in-frame clones only, with some absent. The sample consists of 540,000 or so clones, approximately 78% of them appearing once. These same data were also listed under a study on human thymus T cells.

Sequencing used thymocytes. The receptors were gathered from a boy under two years old with a congenital heart defect.

V is TRBV14 and J is TRBJ2-3; the D gene is possibly TRBD1 (5 bases). V was pared by 0 bases and J by 3 bases, with 22 bases between. CDR1 is SGHDN, CDR2 FVKESK, per germline. The CDR3 spans 19 residues. The DNA of the CDR3 is TGTGCCAGCAGCCAAGAAGGGATACAGCCACCCAAGGGGACAGATACGCAGTATTTT. Residues: CASSQEGIQPPKGTDTQYF.

In its sample, this clone was seen a few times. The CDR3 sequence: CASSFGTSGTYNEQFF. The CDR3, as DNA: TGTGCCAGCAGCTTCGGGACTAGCGGAACCTACAATGAGCAGTTCTTC. The J gene is TRBJ2-1, the V gene TRBV5-4; 11 bases are a match to TRBD2. The CDR3 length is 16 residues. Germline V gene data show CDR1 as SGHNT and CDR2 as YYREEE (reference sequence). V shed 2 bases and J 2 bases; nucleotides not matched to a gene: 3.

The J gene is TRBJ1-1, the V gene TRBV4-3; 7 bases are a match to TRBD1. V was clipped by 0 bases and J by 1 base; unmatched bases: 8. The CDR3 is 17 residues long. Per the germline V gene, CDR1 is LGHNA and CDR2 is YSLEER. The CDR3 DNA follows: TGCGCCAGCAGCCAAGACCGCGACAGGGATGAGAACACTGAAGCTTTCTTT. Encoded protein: CASSQDRDRDENTEAFF.

For the CDR3, the DNA is TGTGCCACCGATATCAGGGAAAACACTGAAGCTTTCTTT. Protein: CATDIRENTEAFF. The chain has TRBV5-4 and TRBJ1-1; a possible D gene is TRBD1 (5 bases). Trimming cost V 9 bases and J 2 bases, with 14 bases left between them. Germline V lookup: CDR1 SGHNT, CDR2 YYREEE (reference sequence). The CDR3 contains 13 residues.

The CDR3 nucleotides read TGTGCCAGCAGTTACTCCGGGACTAGACCCTACGAGCAGTACTTC. The encoded protein is CASSYSGTRPYEQYF. The chain has TRBV6-5 and TRBJ2-7; 8 bases match TRBD2. The trim removed 0 bases at V and 2 bases at J, leaving 3 bases unmatched. This CDR3 is 15 amino acids long. Germline CDR1 is MNHEY and CDR2 is SVGAGI.

The V and J genes are TRBV15 and TRBJ2-1, with D maybe TRBD1 (6 bases). The V gene lost 5 bases and the J gene lost 3 bases, with 17 bases spanning the gap. The V gene's germline CDR1 is LNHNV and CDR2 YYDKDF (reference sequence). This CDR3 has 16 residues. CDR3 DNA sequence: TGTGCCACCAGCGTACCGACAGGTCGGGTCTACAATGAGCAGTTCTTC. Protein: CATSVPTGRVYNEQFF.